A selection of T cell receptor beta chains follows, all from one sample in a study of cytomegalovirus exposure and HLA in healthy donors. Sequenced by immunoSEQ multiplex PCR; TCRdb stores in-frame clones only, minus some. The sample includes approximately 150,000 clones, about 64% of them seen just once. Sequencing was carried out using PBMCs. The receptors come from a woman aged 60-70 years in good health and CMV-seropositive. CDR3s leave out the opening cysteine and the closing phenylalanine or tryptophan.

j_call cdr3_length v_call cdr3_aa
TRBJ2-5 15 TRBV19 ASSLNRGRWNQETQY
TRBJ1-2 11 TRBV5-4 ASSSGTPYGYT
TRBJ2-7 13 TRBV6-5 ASSPSLLAAYEQY
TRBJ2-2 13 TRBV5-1 ASSFPTANTGELF
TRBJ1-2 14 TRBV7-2 ASSYWDRGLRYGYT
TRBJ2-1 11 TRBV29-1 SVGTRSGNEQF
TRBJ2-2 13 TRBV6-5 ASSYSTGGAGELF
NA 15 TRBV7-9 ASSPSLGGNILYEQY
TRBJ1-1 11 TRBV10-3 AISEGSGTEAF
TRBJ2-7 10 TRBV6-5 ASSGGSYEQY
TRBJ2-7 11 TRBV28 ASTSSGAYEQY
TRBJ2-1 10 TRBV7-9 ASSPQDNEQF
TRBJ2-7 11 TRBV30 AWTSGSSYEQY
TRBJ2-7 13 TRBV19 ASSKDPRGSYEQY